This record covers a single TCR beta chain. Its antigen is not identified. Trimming took 0 bases from V and 4 from J, leaving 13 bases between them. The CDR3 runs to 15 residues. Germline lookup yields CDR1 ENHRY and CDR2 SYGVKD. TCRdb called the RT-PCR reads again in MiXCR, with one record for every CDR3 protein. The table includes about 520,000 distinct CDR3 sequences, about 25% detected once. The sample is drawn from a study of response to subunit inactivated influenza vaccine. Overall study findings and caveats: Each seasonal influenza vaccination recruits few new T cells, the authors suggested.

The chain is built from TRBV10-3 and TRBJ2-7; weak D call: TRBD1 (5 bases). The receptor was derived from a man over 45 who received an inactivated influenza vaccine. The sequencing here drew on CD4+ T cells sorted from PBMCs, taken roughly 5 days after vaccination. DNA for the CDR3: TGTGCCATCAGTGAGTCGTCGGACATCCGGTACGAGCAGTACTTC. This translates into CAISESSDIRYEQYF.